This entry concerns a single T cell receptor (beta chain). Germline V gene data show CDR1 as SGHTA and CDR2 as FQGNSA. V gave up 5 bases and J gave up 4 bases, with 18 bases separating them. CDR3 length: 16 residues. The sample belongs to a study of blood T cell repertoires in COVID-19. Original processing methods: Estimated nucleated cell counts came from reference gene primer amplification. The method was immunoSEQ multiplex PCR; TCRdb's version includes in-frame clones alone and lacks a portion of them. That table supplies the V and J calls and clone size; D and trimming were determined from the DNA. The table records more than 30,000 clones, about nine tenths of them present only once.

This sequence joins TRBV7-2 and TRBJ2-1; the D gene is possibly TRBD2 (6 bases). The specimen sequenced was peripheral blood. The receptor was isolated from a man in his sixties with active COVID-19. DNA of the CDR3: TGTGCCAGCAGCCCACCGGAGGGCCGGTTTTACAATGAGCAGTTCTTC. This translates into CASSPPEGRFYNEQFF.